Sequencing of this T cell receptor (beta chain) was carried out in a study of cytomegalovirus exposure and HLA in healthy donors. CDR3 length: 14 residues. Trimming took off 3 bases at V and 3 bases at J, with 11 bases between the two ends. CDR1 LGHNT and CDR2 FRNRAP come from the germline V gene. Amplification used 60 Vbeta primers and 13 Jbeta primers. Only in-frame clones appear in the TCRdb table, and some are missing; sequencing was by immunoSEQ multiplex PCR. The sample lists about 160,000 clones; nearly 80% were seen once. This rearrangement joins TRBV12-5 to TRBJ1-1, with a possible D match to TRBD1 (6 bases). The receptor comes from a woman aged 45-65 years in good health and CMV-seropositive. The sequenced sample consisted of PBMCs. CDR3 region: CASGLQGVYTEAFF. CDR3 coding DNA: TGTGCTAGTGGTTTACAGGGAGTGTACACTGAAGCTTTCTTT.